One T cell receptor beta chain is described in this entry. Its antigen is as yet unknown. The data were taken from a study of cytomegalovirus exposure and HLA in healthy donors. CDR3 length: 13 residues. With V trimmed by 10 bases and J by 6 bases, 4 bases remained unmatched. Looked up from germline, CDR1 is MNHEY and CDR2 is SVGAGI. The primer mix had 60 Vbeta and 13 Jbeta primers. Profiled with immunoSEQ multiplex PCR; TCRdb holds only in-frame clones, not every one. The sample's table shows 200,000 or so clones. Study-level results: Most subjects had HLA-A and HLA-B alleles reportedly predicted accurately by TCR beta sequences. The authors enumerated over 150 TCR beta chains as linked to cytomegalovirus.

Healthy bone marrow donors made up the donor group. The material sequenced was PBMCs. This rearrangement joins TRBV6-5 to TRBJ1-6; 9 nucleotides agree with TRBD1. This TCR came from a boy younger than 18 in good health and CMV-seronegative. CDR3 loop: CAIKDRGNSPLHF. Written as DNA, the CDR3 is TGTGCCATAAAGGACAGGGGTAATTCACCCCTCCACTTT.